The 31 T cell receptor beta chains presented below share a single source sample, sequenced in a study of T cells in localized non-small cell lung cancer. Assay used: immunoSEQ multiplex PCR; TCRdb lists only in-frame clones, some missing. Of 15,000 to 20,000 clones in the sample, over 70% were seen once. Sequences were derived from peripheral blood, sampled before any cancer treatment. Receptor source: a male donor older than 55 with stage III lung adenocarcinoma.

This clone showed up just once. V gene TRBV19 combines with J gene TRBJ2-1, with 8 bases lining up with TRBD1. V was clipped by 8 bases and J by 3 bases; unmatched bases: 6. Per the germline V gene, CDR1 is LNHDA and CDR2 is SQIVND (reference sequence). The CDR3 consists of 14 residues. CDR3 in amino acids: CASGQGLFYNEQFF. As DNA, the CDR3 is TGTGCCAGTGGACAGGGCCTTTTCTACAATGAGCAGTTCTTC.

Only a few counts were recorded for this clone. The CDR3, as DNA: TGTGCCAGCAGCGTACTCCCCCCGGGACGTACCAGCTCTGGGGCCAACGTCCTGACTTTC. Its protein product is CASSVLPPGRTSSGANVLTF. V is TRBV9 and J is TRBJ2-6, with D possibly being TRBD1 or TRBD2 (5 bases each). Germline V lookup: CDR1 SGDLS, CDR2 YYNGEE. The V end lost 1 base, the J end lost 0 bases, and 20 bases lay between the germline ends. CDR3 size: 20 residues.

This chain joins TRBV5-6 and TRBJ1-1; possibly TRBD1 for D (5 bases). Germline CDR1 is SGHDT and CDR2 is YYEEEE. This CDR3 has 15 residues. The ends were cut back, 4 bases at V and 2 bases at J, with 15 bases in the middle. The CDR3 bases are TGTGCCAGCAGCCTTACTGGACACCCAAACACTGAAGCTTTCTTT. Protein sequence: CASSLTGHPNTEAFF.

The chain carries TRBV25-1 and TRBJ1-1; D is possibly TRBD1 (6 bases). The V end lost 4 bases, the J end lost 3 bases, and 15 bases lay between the germline ends. Germline assignment: CDR1 MGHDK and CDR2 SYGVNS. This CDR3 comprises 15 residues. The CDR3 loop reads CASSVSQGSHTEAFF. DNA for the CDR3: TGTGCCAGCAGTGTCTCCCAGGGGTCCCACACTGAAGCTTTCTTT.

This clone appeared a few times. This chain uses TRBV18 with TRBJ1-1, with TRBD1 matching 7 bases. Germline lookup yields CDR1 KGHSH and CDR2 LQKENI. The J segment lost 1 base and the V segment lost 3 bases, leaving 2 bases of the junction unmatched. The CDR3 has 14 amino acids. The CDR3: CASSPQGGNTEAFF. The DNA of the CDR3 is TGTGCCAGCTCACCTCAGGGGGGGAACACTGAAGCTTTCTTT.

The genes are TRBV10-1 and TRBJ2-5; perhaps D is TRBD1 or TRBD2 (5 bases each). V was cut by 3 bases and J by 5 bases, with 19 bases left in between. CDR1 is WNHNN, CDR2 SYGVQD, per germline (reference sequence). This CDR3 has 16 amino acids. The CDR3 here is CASSEVRAGKVETQYF. As DNA, the CDR3 is TGCGCCAGCAGTGAAGTGAGGGCAGGGAAGGTGGAGACCCAGTACTTC.

This sequence joins TRBV5-1 and TRBJ2-3, with D unresolved. V lost 0 bases, J lost 1 base, and 6 bases lay in between. Germline V gene data show CDR1 as SGHRS and CDR2 as YFSETQ. The CDR3 loop spans 14 amino acids. The CDR3 DNA is TGCGCCAGCAGCTTGGGGCTAGGCACAGATACGCAGTATTTT. As protein: CASSLGLGTDTQYF.

The chain links TRBV11-2 to TRBJ1-3, with no clear D. V was pared by 1 base and J by 0 bases, with 4 bases between. The CDR3 spans 14 residues. Per germline, CDR1 SGHAT and CDR2 FQNNGV. The CDR3: CASSLGLSGNTIYF. DNA for the CDR3: TGTGCCAGCAGCTTAGGTCTCTCTGGAAACACCATATATTTT.

CDR3 region: CASSELPKLFF. CDR3 nucleotide sequence: TGTGCCAGCAGTGAATTGCCAAAACTGTTTTTT. The chain joins TRBV2 to TRBJ1-4; D not certain. Germline values: CDR1 SNHLY, CDR2 FYNNEI. Deletions cut 2 bases from V and 10 bases from J, with 5 bases between. The CDR3 length is 11 residues.

The chain employs TRBV14 and TRBJ1-1; a possible D gene is TRBD1 (5 bases). Germline CDR1 and CDR2: SGHDN and FVKESK. There are 15 residues in the CDR3. Trimming removed 0 bases at V and 3 bases at J, with 11 bases between. The CDR3 nucleotides read TGTGCCAGCAGCCAAGACCAGGGTGAATACACTGAAGCTTTCTTT. It codes for CASSQDQGEYTEAFF.

The rearrangement joins TRBV30 to TRBJ1-1, with TRBD1 as a possible D gene (5 bases). Germline V gene data show CDR1 as GTSNPN and CDR2 as SVGIG (reference sequence). The germline V and J ends were trimmed by 0 bases and 7 bases, with 15 bases remaining between them. CDR3 length: 14 amino acids. CDR3 sequence (DNA): TGTGCCTGGAGTGTTGTGGGACTTACTATTGAAGCTTTCTTT. It encodes CAWSVVGLTIEAFF.

Written as DNA, the CDR3 is TGCGCCAGCACTCACCTAGCGGGGGACACCGGGGAGCTGTTTTTT. It yields the protein CASTHLAGDTGELFF. The chain combines TRBV10-2 with TRBJ2-2; 10 nucleotides match TRBD2. V shed 7 bases, J shed 3 bases, and the junction held 5 bases outside the gene matches. The germline gives CDR1 WSHSY, CDR2 SAAADI. The CDR3 is made up of 15 amino acids.

This clone turned up a few times. V and J are TRBV4-2 and TRBJ1-1, with D perhaps matching TRBD1 (5 bases). This CDR3 is 17 amino acids long. Per germline, CDR1 LGHNA and CDR2 YNFKEQ. Trimming shortened V by 1 base and J by 4 bases, and 19 bases separated the two germline ends. The CDR3 DNA reads as TGTGCCAGCAGCCAAGCGCAGGGAATGGGTCAGAGCACTGAAGCTTTCTTT. Its protein is CASSQAQGMGQSTEAFF.

This clone was seen a few times. Written as DNA, the CDR3 is TGTGCCATCAGGTCTTCACAGATTAGCAACACCGGGGAGCTGTTTTTT. It codes for CAIRSSQISNTGELFF. V usage is TRBV10-3 and J usage is TRBJ2-2; D gene unclear. V shed 6 bases and J shed 2 bases, with 16 bases lying between them. Germline V lookup: CDR1 ENHRY, CDR2 SYGVKD. The CDR3 is 16 amino acids.

The CDR3 region is CASSLGAVNTEAFF. Written as DNA, the CDR3 is TGTGCCAGCAGCTTAGGGGCGGTGAACACTGAAGCTTTCTTT. The gene calls are TRBV7-9 and TRBJ1-1, with unresolved D. The CDR3 has 14 residues. The germline CDR1 and CDR2 sequences are SEHNR and FQNEAQ (reference sequence). The V end was cut by 1 base, the J end by 0 bases, with 6 bases between.

The chain employs TRBV4-1 and TRBJ2-2; 7 bases are a match to TRBD1. V shed 1 base and J 6 bases; nucleotides not matched to a gene: 5. The CDR3 sequence is 15 residues long. Germline V CDR1 and CDR2: MGHRA, YSYEKL. CDR3 DNA: TGCGCCAGCAGCCAAGCAGACAGGGATGCCGGGGAGCTGTTTTTT. Residues: CASSQADRDAGELFF.

The chain recombines TRBV5-1 with TRBJ2-2; TRBD1 matches at 7 bases. Germline V gene lookup returns CDR1 SGHRS and CDR2 YFSETQ. J was trimmed by 4 bases and V by 4 bases; bases with no gene match: 10. The CDR3 loop spans 16 amino acids. CDR3 DNA sequence: TGCGCCAGCAGCCAAGACAGGGCTGGGGGCACCGGGGAGCTGTTTTTT. This encodes CASSQDRAGGTGELFF. Drawing the rest from reference TRBV5-1 and TRBJ2-2, the complete variable domain is KAGVTQTPRYLIKTRGQQVTLSCSPISGHRSVSWYQQTPGQGLQFLFEYFSETQRNKGNFPGRFSGRQFSNSRSEMNVSTLELGDSALYLCASSQDRAGGTGELFFGEGSRLTVL.

V usage is TRBV5-8 and J usage is TRBJ1-1; D unclear. The CDR3 loop spans 15 amino acids. Trimming cost V 0 bases and J 4 bases, with 13 bases left between them. The germline V gene encodes CDR1 SGHTS and CDR2 YDEGEE. The CDR3 sequence is CASSLEWGRGTEAFF. DNA for the CDR3: TGTGCCAGCAGCTTGGAGTGGGGTAGAGGCACTGAAGCTTTCTTT.

V usage is TRBV27 and J usage is TRBJ1-1; possible D gene TRBD1, 6 bases. V was trimmed by 3 bases and J by 4 bases, leaving 12 bases between them. This CDR3 comprises 14 residues. CDR1 is MNHEY and CDR2 is SMNVEV in the germline V gene (reference sequence). The CDR3 nucleotides are TGTGCCAGCAGTTTGGCAGGGGCGAGCACTGAAGCTTTCTTT. This gives the protein CASSLAGASTEAFF.

The chain joins TRBV5-3 to TRBJ1-1; 8 bases fit TRBD1. TRBV5-3 is an ORF for which the function is uncertain. Trimming cost V 5 bases and J 8 bases; bases outside gene matches: 8. The CDR3 has 13 amino acids. The CDR3 nucleotides read TGTGCCAGAAGTGGGGGACAGGAGGTGGAAGCTTTCTTT. Residues: CARSGGQEVEAFF.

V usage is TRBV30 and J usage is TRBJ2-1; 8 bases align to TRBD1. The germline CDR1 and CDR2 sequences are GTSNPN and SVGIG (reference sequence). The CDR3 consists of 15 residues. V lost 5 bases and J lost 7; bases outside the gene matches: 13. This CDR3 is CAWGRGQALGNEQFF. CDR3 sequence (DNA): TGTGCCTGGGGCCGGGGACAGGCGTTAGGGAATGAGCAGTTCTTC.

The rearrangement joins TRBV10-2 to TRBJ1-5; no definite D call. V was pared by 3 bases and J by 4 bases, with 10 bases between. Germline V gene sequence: CDR1 WSHSY, CDR2 SAAADI. The CDR3 is 14 residues long. CDR3 coding DNA: TGCGCCAGCAGTGACAGGAGCCGGAATCAGCCCCAGCATTTT. Protein product: CASSDRSRNQPQHF.

This clone has just a few counts. The rearrangement joins TRBV6-6 to TRBJ1-5, with D possibly being TRBD1 (5 bases). Germline CDR1 is MNHNY and CDR2 is SVGAGI (reference sequence). The CDR3 consists of 15 residues. Trimming cost V 2 bases and J 6 bases, with 14 bases left between them. The CDR3 DNA reads as TGTGCCAGCAGTTACGATACAGGTCTAAGTCAGCCCCAGCATTTT. Its translation is CASSYDTGLSQPQHF.

This chain links TRBV6-6 with TRBJ2-5; D is unresolved. Germline lookup yields CDR1 MNHNY and CDR2 SVGAGI (reference sequence). Trimming left V 2 bases short and J 5 bases short, with 6 bases between. This CDR3 comprises 12 residues. In nucleotides, the CDR3 is TGTGCCAGCAGTTACGAGGAGGAGACCCAGTACTTC. This sequence encodes CASSYEEETQYF.

V gene TRBV5-1 combines with J gene TRBJ1-1; 12 bases match TRBD1. Germline CDR1 is SGHRS and CDR2 is YFSETQ. Trimming cost V 4 bases and J 4 bases; bases outside gene matches: 8. The CDR3 is 16 residues long. In nucleotides, the CDR3 is TGCGCCAGCAGCGTGGGACAGGGGGCGCTGGGCACTGAAGCTTTCTTT. It codes for CASSVGQGALGTEAFF.

V and J are TRBV6-6 and TRBJ1-1; D is undetermined. The CDR3 totals 16 residues. The germline V gene encodes CDR1 MNHNY and CDR2 SVGAGI (reference sequence). Deletions cut 0 bases from V and 1 base from J, with 12 bases between. CDR3: CASSYSSGPSNTEAFF. DNA for the CDR3: TGTGCCAGCAGTTACTCGTCAGGCCCTTCGAACACTGAAGCTTTCTTT.

Here the CDR3 DNA reads TGTGCCAGCAGCACGACTAGCGGGGTCAACACCGGGGAGCTGTTTTTT. It yields the protein CASSTTSGVNTGELFF. The chain couples TRBV7-9 to TRBJ2-2; TRBD2 agrees at 11 bases. The CDR3 contains 16 residues. V was clipped by 5 bases and J by 2 bases; unmatched bases: 4. Germline lookup yields CDR1 SEHNR and CDR2 FQNEAQ (reference sequence).

V gene TRBV7-3 combines with J gene TRBJ2-2, with TRBD1 matching 7 bases. Germline values: CDR1 SGHTA, CDR2 FQGTGA. With 6 bases clipped from V and 2 bases from J, the junction kept 9 bases outside the gene matches. The CDR3 length is 16 residues. CDR3 sequence reads: CASSQRQGVNTGELFF. In nucleotides, the CDR3 is TGTGCCAGCAGTCAAAGACAGGGAGTAAACACCGGGGAGCTGTTTTTT.

This rearrangement joins TRBV27 to TRBJ1-5; TRBD1 might be the D (6 bases). The V and J ends lost 3 bases and 7 bases respectively, with 19 bases between them. Germline values: CDR1 MNHEY, CDR2 SMNVEV (reference sequence). The CDR3 contains 16 residues. The CDR3 protein is CASSFSPGAAGQPQHF. The CDR3 nucleotides read TGTGCCAGCAGTTTTTCTCCAGGGGCTGCGGGGCAGCCCCAGCATTTT.

The rearrangement links TRBV10-2 to TRBJ1-2, with TRBD1 as a possible D gene (6 bases). The CDR3 has 12 amino acids. V lost 8 bases, J lost 6 bases, and 13 bases lay in between. Germline CDR1 reads WSHSY; CDR2 reads SAAADI. The CDR3 protein is CASGGGTNGYTF. The CDR3 nucleotides are TGCGCCAGCGGAGGGGGGACAAATGGCTACACCTTC.

CDR3 sequence reads: CSGSEGGRTEAFF. The CDR3 DNA reads as TGCAGCGGATCCGAGGGGGGGCGGACTGAAGCTTTCTTT. The chain employs TRBV29-1 and TRBJ1-1, with D tentatively TRBD1 (6 bases). Between the trimmed V and J ends, which lost 7 bases and 5 bases, there was a span of 17 bases. CDR1 SQVTM and CDR2 ANQGSEA come from the germline V gene. The CDR3 runs 13 residues.